What follows is one T cell receptor beta chain and its context. Its antigen is currently unknown. What was amplified from RNA transcripts were TCR beta CDR3 regions. In the first-round RT-PCR of the TCR CDR3, the HTBI primer set was used. Using its own MiXCR run on the multiplex PCR reads, TCRdb lists one record per CDR3 protein. The sample shows about 360,000 distinct CDR3 sequences, roughly 13% of them seen only once. The source of the sample is a study of T cells in Graves' hyperthyroidism and ophthalmopathy. Overall study findings and caveats: Ophthalmopathy was distinguished from stable hyperthyroidism by 13 V-J signatures. Median prediction lead before ophthalmopathy onset was 6.5 months with the model. Blood also held most thyroid clonotypes expanded beyond 0.001.

This CDR3 has 13 amino acids. CDR1 and CDR2 (germline): MNHEY, SVGAGI. V was clipped by 4 bases and J by 10 bases, with 14 bases between them. This sequence originates from a woman aged 18-29 years with Graves' hyperthyroidism. Sequencing input: blood. The chain has TRBV6-5 and TRBJ2-1, with D hard to call. This chain's CDR3 is CASSLDPRREQFF. The CDR3, as DNA: TGTGCCAGCAGTTTGGACCCCCGGCGGGAGCAGTTCTTC.